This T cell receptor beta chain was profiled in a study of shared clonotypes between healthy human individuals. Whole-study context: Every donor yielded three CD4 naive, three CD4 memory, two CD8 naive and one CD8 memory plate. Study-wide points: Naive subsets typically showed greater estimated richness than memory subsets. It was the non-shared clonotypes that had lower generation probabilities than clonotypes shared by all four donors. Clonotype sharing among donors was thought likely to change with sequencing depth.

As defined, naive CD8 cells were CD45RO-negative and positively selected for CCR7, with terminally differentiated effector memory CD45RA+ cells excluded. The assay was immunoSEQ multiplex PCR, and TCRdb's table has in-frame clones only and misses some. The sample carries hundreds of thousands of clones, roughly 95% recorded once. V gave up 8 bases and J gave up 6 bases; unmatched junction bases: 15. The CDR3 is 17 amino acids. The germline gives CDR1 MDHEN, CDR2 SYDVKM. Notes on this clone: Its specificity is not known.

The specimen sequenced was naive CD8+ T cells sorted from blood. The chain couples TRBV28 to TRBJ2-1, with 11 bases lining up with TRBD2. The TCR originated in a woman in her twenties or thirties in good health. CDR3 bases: TGTGCCAGCCGAGGACCAACTAGCGGGAGCTCGGGCAATGAGCAGTTCTTC. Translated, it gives CASRGPTSGSSGNEQFF.